This TCR beta chain came from a study of cytomegalovirus exposure and HLA in healthy donors. The data were produced by immunoSEQ multiplex PCR, yet TCRdb's version contains in-frame clones alone and is incomplete. Here the sample spans roughly 150,000 clones, approximately 94% being singletons. Germline V gene lookup returns CDR1 GTSNPN and CDR2 SVGIG (reference sequence). The germline V and J ends were trimmed by 3 bases and 8 bases, with 10 bases remaining between them. This CDR3 comprises 12 residues. This chain links TRBV30 with TRBJ1-4; D ambiguous. The sequenced material came from PBMCs. The receptor's source is a young man in good health and CMV-seropositive. CDR3 sequence (DNA): TGTGCCTGGAGCCCACATTCCGAAAAACTGTTTTTT. It is translated as CAWSPHSEKLFF.